This TCR beta chain was sequenced for a study of blood T cell repertoires in COVID-19. Across the whole study: Acute and convalescent COVID-19 samples came from the United States, Italy and Spain. Sample material is recorded as cDNA or gDNA derived from T cells, B-cell-depleted T cells, or PBMCs.

Original data processing: By means of reference gene primer amplification, nucleated cell counts were estimated. TCRdb's table, derived via immunoSEQ multiplex PCR, lists solely in-frame clones and lacks some. That table furnishes V, J and clone size, whereas the DNA furnished D and trimming. The sample holds fewer than 250,000 clones, almost 85% seen once. In its sample, this clone was seen once. This clonotype was obtained from a woman in her fifties or sixties with active or convalescent COVID-19. The sequenced material came from peripheral blood.

The CDR3 DNA reads as TGTGCCATCAGTGAGCCAAGGACAGGAACAGATACGCAGTATTTT. Its protein is CAISEPRTGTDTQYF. This chain connects TRBV10-3 to TRBJ2-3; 7 nucleotides line up with TRBD1. CDR1 is ENHRY, CDR2 SYGVKD, per germline. This CDR3 contains 15 residues. V dropped 2 bases and J dropped 3; count of bases not matched to a gene: 5.